A selection of T cell receptor beta chains follows, all from one sample in a study of cytomegalovirus exposure and HLA in healthy donors. Only in-frame clones appear in the TCRdb table, and some are missing; sequencing was by immunoSEQ multiplex PCR. This sample has some 320,000 clones, with around 90% found just once. Sequenced material: PBMCs. These receptors were obtained from a young woman in good health and CMV-seropositive. Each CDR3 is given with its conserved first and last residue. The D gene is left open where the match is weak. A row's size may be missing; if present it is once, few, many or a size class.

NA TRBJ1-4 TRBV25-1 TRBD1 TGTGCCAGCAGTGAACCCTCCAGACAGGGAGTGGATGAAAAACTGTTTTTT CASSEPSRQGVDEKLFF
NA TRBJ2-6 TRBV28 TRBD2 TGTGCCAGCAGACCCCTCCGGGACTACCTCTCTGGGGCCAACGTCCTGACTTTC CASRPLRDYLSGANVLTF
NA TRBJ2-1 TRBV6-1 NA TGTGCCAGCAGTGAAACCGGGACTTTCGAGCAGTTCTTC CASSETGTFEQFF
NA TRBJ2-2 TRBV28 TRBD2 TGTGCCAGCAGTTTAGGGACTAGCGGGGGACGGCCCGGGGAGCTGTTTTTT CASSLGTSGGRPGELFF
NA TRBJ2-1 TRBV7-9 TRBD2 TGTGCCAGCAGCATTTGGGGCCGGGAGGGTGAGCAGTTCTTC CASSIWGREGEQFF
NA TRBJ2-7 TRBV28 TRBD1 TGTGCCAGCAGGTACCCAGGGGGACAGGCCTACGAGCAGTACTTC CASRYPGGQAYEQYF
NA TRBJ2-1 TRBV7-9 NA TGTGCCAGCAGCTTACTCCAGGAAGCCTACAATGAGCAGTTCTTC CASSLLQEAYNEQFF
NA TRBJ2-1 TRBV7-2 TRBD2 TGTGCCAGCAGCGAAGGGGCCGGACTAGCGGGAGCGGAGCAGTTCTTC CASSEGAGLAGAEQFF
NA TRBJ2-1 TRBV10-3 TRBD1 TGTGCCATCAGTGACACCGACAGGGAGGAGCAGTTCTTC CAISDTDREEQFF
NA TRBJ2-7 TRBV19 NA TGTGCCAGTAGTATAGATGGGGGAACCGAGCAGTACTTC CASSIDGGTEQYF
NA TRBJ1-5 TRBV6-5 NA TGTGCCAGCAGTTACCGGGGAATCGGCAATCAGCCCCAGCATTTT CASSYRGIGNQPQHF
NA TRBJ2-1 TRBV27 NA TGTGCCAGCAGTACGCAGGGTCAGGAGCAGTTCTTC CASSTQGQEQFF
once TRBJ1-4 TRBV15 NA TGTGCCACCAGCGGGCCCCGGGCAACTAATGAAAAACTGTTTTTT CATSGPRATNEKLFF
NA TRBJ1-6 TRBV6-5 NA TGTGCCAGTTCGGGAAGCGAATTCTCACCCCTCCACTTT CASSGSEFSPLHF
once TRBJ1-2 TRBV7-2 NA TGTGCCAGCAGCCCAAATCAGGGTCGCGGCGGCTACACCTTC CASSPNQGRGGYTF
NA TRBJ1-1 TRBV30 NA TGTGCCTGGAGGGAGGGGGGGGAAACTGAAGCTTTCTTT CAWREGGETEAFF
NA TRBJ1-3 TRBV7-2 NA TGTGCCAGCAGCTTACACACAGGGTTAGCAACTGGAAACACCATATATTTT CASSLHTGLATGNTIYF
NA TRBJ2-5 TRBV30 NA TGTGCCTGGGGTTTTGGGCCGGAGACCCAGTACTTC CAWGFGPETQYF